These 3 T cell receptor beta chains share one sample of origin, sequenced in a study of blood T cell repertoires in COVID-19. Method: immunoSEQ multiplex PCR; TCRdb's copy keeps in-frame clones and lacks some. The data show about 250,000 clones, approximately 85% seen once. Sequenced material: peripheral blood. These receptors were obtained from a man aged 45 to 65 with acute or convalescent COVID-19.

This clone was counted between two and nine times. The chain joins TRBV19 to TRBJ2-3; D is possibly TRBD2 (6 bases). CDR1 is LNHDA, CDR2 SQIVND, per germline (reference sequence). V lost 6 bases and J lost 1, with 17 bases in between. This CDR3 is built from 16 residues. In nucleotides, the CDR3 is TGTGCCAGTAGACAGGACCCCGGGGGTGGCACAGATACGCAGTATTTT. It codes for CASRQDPGGGTDTQYF.

This rearrangement joins TRBV27 to TRBJ1-5; no definite D call. This CDR3 region has 13 residues. Germline-derived CDR1 and CDR2 are MNHEY and SMNVEV (reference sequence). Trimming removed 2 bases from V and 4 bases from J, with 6 bases in between. CDR3 DNA: TGTGCCAGCAGTTTACTGTTTAATCAGCCCCAGCATTTT. Translated, it gives CASSLLFNQPQHF.

V is TRBV4-1 and J is TRBJ2-1; 7 bases fit TRBD2. The CDR3 loop spans 15 amino acids. Germline V gene data show CDR1 as MGHRA and CDR2 as YSYEKL. The J segment lost 4 bases and the V segment lost 0 bases, leaving 3 bases of the junction unmatched. The CDR3 nucleotides are TGCGCCAGCAGCCAAGATGTGGGAGGGTACAATGAGCAGTTCTTC. Translation gives CASSQDVGGYNEQFF.